This TCR beta chain was documented in a study of CD8 T cells in Susac syndrome. The study used treatment-naive patients who had stable or active relapsing-remitting disease as multiple sclerosis controls. With random hexamers, reverse transcription was performed on 0.5 to 1 ug of RNA. The authors amplified TCR beta CDR3 across 54 Vbeta and 13 Jbeta using immunoSEQ multiplex PCR. TCRdb re-derived calls from the immunoSEQ multiplex PCR reads in MiXCR, one entry per CDR3 protein. Of some 300,000 distinct CDR3 sequences listed, approximately 91% are singletons. The sequence was collected from a human donor with multiple sclerosis. Input material: CD8+ T cells from PBMCs.

The DNA of the CDR3 is TGTGCCAGCAGTCAGGGGCAGGGAGAGACCGGGGAGCTGTTTTTT. It translates to CASSQGQGETGELFF. The rearrangement links TRBV6-5 to TRBJ2-2, with D perhaps TRBD1 (6 bases). Germline assignment: CDR1 MNHEY and CDR2 SVGAGI. CDR3 length: 15 residues. Trimming removed 5 bases from V and 5 bases from J, with 15 bases in between.